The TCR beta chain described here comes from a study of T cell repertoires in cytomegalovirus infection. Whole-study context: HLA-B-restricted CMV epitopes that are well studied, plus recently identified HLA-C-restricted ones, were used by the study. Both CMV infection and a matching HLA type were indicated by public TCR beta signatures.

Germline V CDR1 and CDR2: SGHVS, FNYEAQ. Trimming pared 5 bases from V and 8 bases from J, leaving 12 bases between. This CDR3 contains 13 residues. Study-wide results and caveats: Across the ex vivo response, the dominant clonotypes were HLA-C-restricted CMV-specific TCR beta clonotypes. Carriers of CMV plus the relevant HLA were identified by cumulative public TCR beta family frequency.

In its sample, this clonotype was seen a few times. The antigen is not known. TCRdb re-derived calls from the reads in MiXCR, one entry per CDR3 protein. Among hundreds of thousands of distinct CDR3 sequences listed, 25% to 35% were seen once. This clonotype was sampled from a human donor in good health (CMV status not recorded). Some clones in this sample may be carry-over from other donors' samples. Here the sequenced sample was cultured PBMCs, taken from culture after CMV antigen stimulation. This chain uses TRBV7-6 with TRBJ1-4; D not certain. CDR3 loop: CASSPRTGEKLFF. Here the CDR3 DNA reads TGTGCCAGCAGCCCCCGGACGGGGGAAAAACTGTTTTTT.